The 21 T cell receptor beta chains given below trace back to one sample, sequenced in a study of blood T cell repertoires in COVID-19. The data were produced by immunoSEQ multiplex PCR, yet TCRdb's version contains in-frame clones alone and is incomplete. Of approximately 290,000 clones in the sample, just over 90% were seen once. The sample consisted of peripheral blood. Every receptor here comes from a woman aged 25 to 45 with COVID-19, enrolled during active disease.

The chain uses TRBV19 and TRBJ2-7; 10 positions match TRBD1. Germline loops: CDR1 LNHDA, CDR2 SQIVND (reference sequence). Trimming cost V 3 bases and J 4 bases; bases outside gene matches: 6. The CDR3 consists of 15 residues. CDR3 in amino acids: CASSMSTGGSYEQYF. CDR3 DNA: TGTGCCAGTAGTATGTCGACAGGGGGCTCTTACGAGCAGTACTTC. Full variable domain (rest looked up from reference TRBV19 and TRBJ2-7): DGGITQSPKYLFRKEGQNVTLSCEQNLNHDAMYWYRQDPGQGLRLIYYSQIVNDFQKGDIAEGYSVSREKKESFPLTVTSAQKNPTAFYLCASSMSTGGSYEQYFGPGTRLTVT.

The chain uses TRBV6-1 and TRBJ2-3, with 10 bases fitting TRBD1. The CDR3 is made up of 15 amino acids. Germline V gene sequence: CDR1 MNHNS, CDR2 SASEGT. V lost 2 bases, J lost 5 bases, and 4 bases stayed unmatched. The chain's CDR3 is CASSEIWTGGDTQYF. CDR3 DNA: TGTGCCAGCAGTGAAATCTGGACAGGGGGAGATACGCAGTATTTT.

The rearrangement joins TRBV28 to TRBJ1-1; D is ambiguous. The CDR3 runs to 11 residues. The germline gives CDR1 MDHEN, CDR2 SYDVKM. V was cut by 7 bases and J by 0 bases, with 3 bases left in between. The CDR3 spells CASTMNTEAFF. CDR3 nucleotides: TGTGCCAGCACTATGAACACTGAAGCTTTCTTT.

This chain connects TRBV29-1 to TRBJ2-1, with 7 bases fitting TRBD1. The CDR3 spans 11 residues. In germline, CDR1 is SQVTM, CDR2 ANQGSEA. Unmatched junction bases numbered 6, after V lost 8 bases and J lost 8 bases. CDR3 in amino acids: CSLRTGHEQFF. CDR3 DNA: TGCAGCCTCCGGACAGGTCATGAGCAGTTCTTC.

The rearrangement joins TRBV5-1 to TRBJ2-7; TRBD1 matches 8 bases. Germline CDR1 is SGHRS and CDR2 is YFSETQ. CDR3 size: 14 residues. Trimming at V came to 1 base and at J to 7 bases, leaving 7 bases not matched to a gene. The CDR3 spells CASSLMTGVGEQYF. The CDR3 DNA sequence: TGCGCCAGCAGCTTGATGACAGGGGTGGGGGAGCAGTACTTC.

This clone was recorded only once. The rearrangement links TRBV11-3 to TRBJ2-1; 9 nucleotides agree with TRBD1. There are 16 residues in the CDR3. From germline, CDR1 is SGHNT and CDR2 YENEEA. J gave up 6 bases and V 0 bases, and 6 bases lay outside the gene matches. CDR3: CASSLDKQGAPNEQFF. CDR3 nucleotide sequence: TGTGCCAGCAGCTTAGATAAACAGGGGGCCCCCAATGAGCAGTTCTTC. The full variable domain, its missing parts supplied by reference TRBV11-3 and TRBJ2-1, is EAGVVQSPRYKIIEKKQPVAFWCNPISGHNTLYWYLQNLGQGPELLIRYENEEAVDDSQLPKDRFSAERLKGVDSTLKIQPAELGDSAVYLCASSLDKQGAPNEQFFGPGTRLTVL.

The V gene is TRBV3-1 (or the pseudogene TRBV3-2), the J gene TRBJ2-3; D not resolved. Trimming shortened V by 0 bases and J by 2 bases, and 6 bases separated the two germline ends. Germline V lookup: CDR1 LGHDT, CDR2 YNNKEL (reference sequence). The CDR3 covers 14 residues. The CDR3 region has the DNA TGTGCCAGCAGCCAAGATGCGATCACAGATACGCAGTATTTT. Amino acids: CASSQDAITDTQYF.

V gene TRBV2 combines with J gene TRBJ2-3; D possibly corresponds to TRBD1 (5 bases). CDR3 size: 19 residues. V lost 7 bases and J lost 7, with 33 bases in between. Germline lookup yields CDR1 SNHLY and CDR2 FYNNEI. This CDR3 reads CASMGPGLVDIRQIHTQYF. DNA for the CDR3: TGTGCCAGCATGGGCCCCGGGCTGGTGGACATTAGACAGATTCATACGCAGTATTTT.

The rearrangement uses TRBV11-2 and TRBJ1-1; no reliable D call. V was pared by 1 base and J by 3 bases, with 15 bases between. Germline V gene lookup returns CDR1 SGHAT and CDR2 FQNNGV. This CDR3 has 16 amino acids. The CDR3 DNA reads TGTGCCAGCAGCTTAGTTACCCCAACAGTCCACACTGAAGCTTTCTTT. Its translation: CASSLVTPTVHTEAFF. The full variable domain, its missing parts supplied by reference TRBV11-2 and TRBJ1-1, is EAGVAQSPRYKIIEKRQSVAFWCNPISGHATLYWYQQILGQGPKLLIQFQNNGVVDDSQLPKDRFSAERLKGVDSTLKIQPAKLEDSAVYLCASSLVTPTVHTEAFFGQGTRLTVV.

Turning to this clone: Other DNA sequences within the sample encode an identical CDR3. The chain recombines TRBV5-1 with TRBJ1-1; 7 bases agree with TRBD1. V shed 0 bases and J 4 bases; nucleotides not matched to a gene: 0. Germline assignment: CDR1 SGHRS and CDR2 YFSETQ. The CDR3 totals 13 residues. CDR3 bases: TGCGCCAGCAGCTTGGACAGGGGCACTGAAGCTTTCTTT. Its translation is CASSLDRGTEAFF.

The chain combines TRBV30 with TRBJ1-6, with D perhaps TRBD1 (5 bases). Trimming cost V 4 bases and J 7 bases, with 20 bases left between them. The CDR3 covers 16 residues. CDR1 and CDR2 (germline): GTSNPN, SVGIG (reference sequence). CDR3: CAWIPGSSSGNSPLHF. DNA for the CDR3: TGTGCCTGGATTCCGGGCTCTTCCTCAGGGAATTCACCCCTCCACTTT.

The chain recombines TRBV9 with TRBJ2-7; TRBD1 aligns across 10 bases. This CDR3 has 14 residues. CDR1 and CDR2 (germline): SGDLS, YYNGEE. The J segment lost 2 bases and the V segment lost 4 bases, leaving 3 bases of the junction unmatched. This CDR3 reads CASSRTGGAYEQYF. The DNA of the CDR3 is TGTGCCAGCAGCCGGACAGGGGGGGCCTACGAGCAGTACTTC.

This clone was detected only a few times. CDR3 amino acids: CASSLGGSRDEKLFF. The CDR3 bases are TGTGCCAGCAGCTTAGGTGGGAGTCGGGATGAAAAACTGTTTTTT. V is TRBV5-4 and J is TRBJ1-4; no definite D call. The ends were cut back, 2 bases at V and 6 bases at J, with 14 bases in the middle. Germline CDR1 is SGHNT and CDR2 is YYREEE (reference sequence). The CDR3 covers 15 residues.

The CDR3 here is CASSRVFLETTGELFF. CDR3 coding DNA: TGTGCCAGCAGCCGGGTCTTCCTGGAAACCACCGGGGAGCTGTTTTTT. The chain couples TRBV27 to TRBJ2-2; the D is unclear. The CDR3 runs 16 residues. Germline assignment: CDR1 MNHEY and CDR2 SMNVEV (reference sequence). Trimming stripped 6 bases from V and 4 bases from J, with 18 bases between.

This clone was detected once. The rearrangement links TRBV6-5 to TRBJ1-5; 7 bases are a match to TRBD1. Germline trimming cut 8 bases from V and 4 bases from J; bases unmatched to any gene: 5. The CDR3 totals 13 residues. Germline V lookup: CDR1 MNHEY, CDR2 SVGAGI. CDR3 region: CASGDSLNQPQHF. CDR3 sequence (DNA): TGTGCCAGCGGGGACAGCCTAAATCAGCCCCAGCATTTT.

The genes are TRBV30 and TRBJ1-5; the D is unclear. The germline V gene encodes CDR1 GTSNPN and CDR2 SVGIG (reference sequence). V gave up 2 bases and J gave up 4 bases, with 9 bases separating them. The CDR3 is made up of 13 amino acids. CDR3 sequence: CAWSLPTNQPQHF. The CDR3 nucleotides are TGTGCCTGGAGTCTCCCTACGAATCAGCCCCAGCATTTT.

The rearrangement links TRBV28 to TRBJ1-1; D possibly corresponds to TRBD1 (5 bases). The V and J ends lost 6 bases and 0 bases respectively, with 8 bases between them. Germline V lookup: CDR1 MDHEN, CDR2 SYDVKM. The CDR3 totals 13 residues. CDR3 loop: CASRQAMNTEAFF. In DNA form, the CDR3 reads TGTGCCAGCAGACAGGCTATGAACACTGAAGCTTTCTTT. Together with reference TRBV28 and TRBJ1-1, the CDR3 gives the full variable domain: DVKVTQSSRYLVKRTGEKVFLECVQDMDHENMFWYRQDPGLGLRLIYFSYDVKMKEKGDIPEGYSVSREKKERFSLILESASTNQTSMYLCASRQAMNTEAFFGQGTRLTVV.

This chain links TRBV30 with TRBJ1-1; the match to TRBD1 covers 8 bases. Germline CDR1 and CDR2: GTSNPN and SVGIG (reference sequence). The trim removed 4 bases at V and 0 bases at J, leaving 4 bases unmatched. This CDR3 contains 14 residues. CDR3 amino acids: CAWIHRGMNTEAFF. In nucleotides, the CDR3 is TGTGCCTGGATCCACAGGGGGATGAACACTGAAGCTTTCTTT.

The chain carries TRBV19 and TRBJ1-1; perhaps TRBD1 as D (5 bases). This CDR3 has 15 residues. Germline lookup yields CDR1 LNHDA and CDR2 SQIVND (reference sequence). The V gene lost 3 bases and the J gene lost 4 bases, with 15 bases spanning the gap. The CDR3 loop reads CASSMFLVRATEAFF. CDR3 nucleotide sequence: TGTGCCAGTAGTATGTTCTTGGTCAGGGCCACTGAAGCTTTCTTT.

The rearrangement links TRBV5-1 to TRBJ2-3; D perhaps matches TRBD2 (6 bases). Germline CDR1 is SGHRS and CDR2 is YFSETQ. The CDR3 is 17 residues long. The germline V and J ends were trimmed by 0 bases and 2 bases, with 16 bases remaining between them. CDR3 DNA sequence: TGCGCCAGCAGCTTGGAATTTTGGCGGGGAGACACAGATACGCAGTATTTT. Encoded protein: CASSLEFWRGDTDTQYF.

This chain connects TRBV28 to TRBJ1-2, with 11 nucleotides matching TRBD1. V lost 10 bases and J lost 8; bases outside the gene matches: 9. The CDR3 loop spans 13 amino acids. The germline V gene encodes CDR1 MDHEN and CDR2 SYDVKM. The CDR3 DNA is TGTGCCATCAATGGACAGGGGGCTCGGGGCTACACCTTC. Translation gives CAINGQGARGYTF.